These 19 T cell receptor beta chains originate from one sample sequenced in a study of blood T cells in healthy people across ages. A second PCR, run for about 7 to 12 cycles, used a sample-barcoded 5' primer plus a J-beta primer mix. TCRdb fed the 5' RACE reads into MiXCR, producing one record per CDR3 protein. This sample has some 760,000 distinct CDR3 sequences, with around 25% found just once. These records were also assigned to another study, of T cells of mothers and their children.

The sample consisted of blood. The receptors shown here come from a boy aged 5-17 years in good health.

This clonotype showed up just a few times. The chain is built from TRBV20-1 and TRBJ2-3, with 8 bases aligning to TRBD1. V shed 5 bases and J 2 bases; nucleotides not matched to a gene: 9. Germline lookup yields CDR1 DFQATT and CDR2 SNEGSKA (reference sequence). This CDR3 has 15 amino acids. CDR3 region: CSALPPGGSTDTQYF. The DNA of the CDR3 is TGCAGTGCTCTCCCGCCAGGGGGCTCCACAGATACGCAGTATTTT.

As DNA, the CDR3 is TGTGCCACCAGCAGAGATGGCAGGGGGAATTCACCCCTCCACTTT. Protein sequence: CATSRDGRGNSPLHF. This chain joins TRBV15 and TRBJ1-6, with 7 bases fitting TRBD1. V shed 0 bases, J shed 7 bases, and the junction held 3 bases outside the gene matches. CDR3 length: 15 residues. CDR1 is LNHNV and CDR2 is YYDKDF in the germline V gene (reference sequence).

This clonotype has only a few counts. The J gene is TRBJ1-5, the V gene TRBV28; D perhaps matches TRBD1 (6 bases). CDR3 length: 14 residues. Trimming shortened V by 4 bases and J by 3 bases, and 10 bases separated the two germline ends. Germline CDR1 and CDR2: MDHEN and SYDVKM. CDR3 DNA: TGTGCCAGCAGTTCGGACAGATTCAATCAGCCCCAGCATTTT. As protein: CASSSDRFNQPQHF. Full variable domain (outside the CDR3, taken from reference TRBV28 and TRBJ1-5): DVKVTQSSRYLVKRTGEKVFLECVQDMDHENMFWYRQDPGLGLRLIYFSYDVKMKEKGDIPEGYSVSREKKERFSLILESASTNQTSMYLCASSSDRFNQPQHFGDGTRLSIL.

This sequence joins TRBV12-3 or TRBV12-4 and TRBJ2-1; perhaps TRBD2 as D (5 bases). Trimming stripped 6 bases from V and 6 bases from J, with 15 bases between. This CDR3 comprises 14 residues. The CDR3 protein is CASSPSGAFNEQFF. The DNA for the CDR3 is TGTGCCAGCAGCCCCAGCGGAGCCTTCAATGAGCAGTTCTTC.

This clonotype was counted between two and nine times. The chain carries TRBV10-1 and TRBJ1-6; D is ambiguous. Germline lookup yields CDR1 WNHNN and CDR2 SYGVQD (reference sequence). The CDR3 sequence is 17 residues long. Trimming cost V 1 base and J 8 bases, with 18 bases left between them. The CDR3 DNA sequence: TGCGCCAGCAGTGAGTTCGGGCGGAGCCGCTGGGATTCACCCCTCCACTTT. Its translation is CASSEFGRSRWDSPLHF.

As DNA, the CDR3 is TGTGCCAGCAGCCGTCGTAGGCAGGGGGCCTCGAGCTCCTACGAGCAGTACTTC. Residues: CASSRRRQGASSSYEQYF. This chain connects TRBV28 to TRBJ2-7; 8 bases map to TRBD1. The ends lost 6 bases at V and 0 bases at J; junction bases unmatched: 16. The CDR3 has 18 amino acids. In germline, CDR1 is MDHEN, CDR2 SYDVKM.

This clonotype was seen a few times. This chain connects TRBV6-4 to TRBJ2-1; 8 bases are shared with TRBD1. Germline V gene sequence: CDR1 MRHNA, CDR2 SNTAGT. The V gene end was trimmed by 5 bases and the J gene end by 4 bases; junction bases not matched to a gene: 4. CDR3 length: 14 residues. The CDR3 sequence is CASSSGQEYNEQFF. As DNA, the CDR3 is TGTGCCAGCAGTTCGGGACAGGAATACAATGAGCAGTTCTTC.

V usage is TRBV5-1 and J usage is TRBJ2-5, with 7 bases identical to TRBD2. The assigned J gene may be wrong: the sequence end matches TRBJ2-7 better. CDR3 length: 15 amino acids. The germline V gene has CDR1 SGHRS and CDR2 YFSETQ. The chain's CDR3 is CASSLDVGGSYEQYF. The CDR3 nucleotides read TGCGCCAGCAGCTTGGACGTCGGGGGGTCCTACGAGCAGTACTTC.

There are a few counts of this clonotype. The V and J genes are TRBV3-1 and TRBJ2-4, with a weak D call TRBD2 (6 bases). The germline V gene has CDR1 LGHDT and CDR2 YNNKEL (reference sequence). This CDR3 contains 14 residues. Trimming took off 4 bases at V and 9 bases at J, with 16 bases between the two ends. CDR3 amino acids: CASSPLGTESIQYF. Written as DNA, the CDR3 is TGTGCCAGCAGCCCCCTAGGGACTGAAAGCATTCAGTACTTC.

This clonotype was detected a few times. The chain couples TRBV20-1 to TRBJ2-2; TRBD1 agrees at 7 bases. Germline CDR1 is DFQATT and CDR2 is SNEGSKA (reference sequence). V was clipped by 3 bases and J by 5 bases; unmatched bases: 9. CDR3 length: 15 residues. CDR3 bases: TGCAGTGCTAGGACCTATGACAGGGAGACCGGGGAGCTGTTTTTT. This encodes CSARTYDRETGELFF.

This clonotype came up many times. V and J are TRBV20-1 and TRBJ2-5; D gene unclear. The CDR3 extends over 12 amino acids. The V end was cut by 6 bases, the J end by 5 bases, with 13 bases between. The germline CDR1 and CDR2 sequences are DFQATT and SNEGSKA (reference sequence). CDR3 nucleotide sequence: TGCAGTGCCCCTCTAAACGGGGAGACCCAGTACTTC. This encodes CSAPLNGETQYF.

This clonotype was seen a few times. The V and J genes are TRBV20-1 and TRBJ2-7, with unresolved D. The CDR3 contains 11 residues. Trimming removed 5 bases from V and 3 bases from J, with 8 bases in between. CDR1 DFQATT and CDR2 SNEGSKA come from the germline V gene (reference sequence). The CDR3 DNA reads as TGCAGTGCTCGCGGTGGCTACGAGCAGTACTTC. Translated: CSARGGYEQYF.

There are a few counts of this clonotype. For the CDR3, the DNA is TGCGCCAGCAGCCAAGGAAGGGCCTACGAGCAGTACTTC. Amino acid sequence: CASSQGRAYEQYF. This chain connects TRBV4-1 to TRBJ2-7, with D hard to call. V was trimmed by 1 base and J by 2 bases, leaving 6 bases between them. Germline loops: CDR1 MGHRA, CDR2 YSYEKL. The CDR3 runs 13 residues.

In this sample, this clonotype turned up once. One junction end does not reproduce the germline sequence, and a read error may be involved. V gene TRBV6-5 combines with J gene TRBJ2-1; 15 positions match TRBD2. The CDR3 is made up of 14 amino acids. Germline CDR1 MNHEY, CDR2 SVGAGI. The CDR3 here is CANSLGLAGGDQFF. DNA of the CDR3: TGTGCCAACAGTTTGGGACTAGCGGGAGGTGATCAGTTCTTC.

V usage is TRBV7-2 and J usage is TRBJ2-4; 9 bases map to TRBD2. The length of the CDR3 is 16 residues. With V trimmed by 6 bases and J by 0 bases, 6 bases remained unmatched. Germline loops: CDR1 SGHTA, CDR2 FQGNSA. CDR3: CASRAGGGIAKNIQYF. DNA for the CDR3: TGTGCCAGCAGAGCGGGAGGTGGAATAGCCAAAAACATTCAGTACTTC.

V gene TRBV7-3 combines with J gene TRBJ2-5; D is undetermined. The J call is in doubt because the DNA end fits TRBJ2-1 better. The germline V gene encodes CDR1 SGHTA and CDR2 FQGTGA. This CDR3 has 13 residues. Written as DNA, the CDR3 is TGTGCCAGCAGCTTCCAGGCTTACAATGAGCAGTTCTTC. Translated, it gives CASSFQAYNEQFF.

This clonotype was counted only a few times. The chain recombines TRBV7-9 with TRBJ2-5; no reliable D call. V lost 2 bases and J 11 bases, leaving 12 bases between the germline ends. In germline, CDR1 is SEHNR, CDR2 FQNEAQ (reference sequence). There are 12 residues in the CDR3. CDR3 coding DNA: TGTGCCAGCAGCTTAAGTGAAGGAGAGCAGTACTTC. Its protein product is CASSLSEGEQYF.

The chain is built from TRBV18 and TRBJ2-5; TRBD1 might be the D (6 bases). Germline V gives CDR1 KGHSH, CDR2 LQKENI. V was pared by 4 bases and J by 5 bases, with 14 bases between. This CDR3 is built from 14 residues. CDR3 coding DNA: TGTGCCAGCTCACTCCAGGGGAATGTGGAGACCCAGTACTTC. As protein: CASSLQGNVETQYF.

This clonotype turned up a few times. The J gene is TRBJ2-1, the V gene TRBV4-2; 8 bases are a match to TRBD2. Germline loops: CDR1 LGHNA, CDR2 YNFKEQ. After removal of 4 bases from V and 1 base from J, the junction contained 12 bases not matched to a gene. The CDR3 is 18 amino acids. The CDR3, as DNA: TGTGCCAGCAGCCCCACCAACGGGGGGGCAGGATCCTACAATGAGCAGTTCTTC. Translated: CASSPTNGGAGSYNEQFF.